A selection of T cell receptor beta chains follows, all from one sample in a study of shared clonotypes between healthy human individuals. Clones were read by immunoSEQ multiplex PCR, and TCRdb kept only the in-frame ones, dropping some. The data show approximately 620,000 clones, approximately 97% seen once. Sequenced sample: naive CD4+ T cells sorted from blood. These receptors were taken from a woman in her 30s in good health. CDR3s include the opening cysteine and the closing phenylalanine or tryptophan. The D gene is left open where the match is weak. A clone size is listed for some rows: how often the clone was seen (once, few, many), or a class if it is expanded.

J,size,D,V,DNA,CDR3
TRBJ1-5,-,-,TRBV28,TGTGCCAGCAGTTCGATACAGATGTATAGCAATCAGCCCCAGCATTTT,CASSSIQMYSNQPQHF
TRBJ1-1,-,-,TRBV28,TGTGCCAGCAGTCCCCTTATAACATCGAACACTGAAGCTTTCTTT,CASSPLITSNTEAFF
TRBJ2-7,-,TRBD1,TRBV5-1,TGCGCCAGCAGTACAGGGACAGACGAGCAGTACTTC,CASSTGTDEQYF
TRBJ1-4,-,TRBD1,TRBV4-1,TGCGCCAGCAGCTCAATTTCCGGGACAGGATACGAAAAACTGTTTTTT,CASSSISGTGYEKLFF
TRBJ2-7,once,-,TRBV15,TGTGCCACCAGCAGAGACTCAGTGGGGTGGCTCGAGCAGTACTTC,CATSRDSVGWLEQYF
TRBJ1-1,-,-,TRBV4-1,TGCGCCAGCAGCTGGAGGGCAGTAAACACTGAAGCTTTCTTT,CASSWRAVNTEAFF
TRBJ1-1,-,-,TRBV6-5,TGTGCCAGCAGTACGGACAGTAGTACTGAAGCTTTCTTT,CASSTDSSTEAFF
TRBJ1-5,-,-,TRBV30,TGTGCCTGGAGTGTAGGCCCTGGCCGGCAGCCCCAGCATTTT,CAWSVGPGRQPQHF
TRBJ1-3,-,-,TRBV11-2,TGTGCCAGCAGCTACCGCCCCGGGGGGCCGACTGGAAACACCATATATTTT,CASSYRPGGPTGNTIYF
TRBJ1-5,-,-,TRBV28,TGTGCCAGTCGGTACAGGGATTTTTATCAGCCCCAGCATTTT,CASRYRDFYQPQHF
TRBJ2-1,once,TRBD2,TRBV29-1,TGCAGCGTCCCACGGACTAGCGGGAGGGTCCCCTACAATGAGCAGTTCTTC,CSVPRTSGRVPYNEQFF
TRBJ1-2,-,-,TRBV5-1,TGCGCCAGCAGCACCAGACAGGCCAGCTATGGCTACACCTTC,CASSTRQASYGYTF
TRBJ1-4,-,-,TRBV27,TGTGCCAGCAGTTTCGATTCAGGGAATGAAAAACTGTTTTTT,CASSFDSGNEKLFF
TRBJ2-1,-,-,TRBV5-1,TGCGCCAGCAGCGACGGGGGTCGCTTCCGGGCCAATGAGCAGTTCTTC,CASSDGGRFRANEQFF
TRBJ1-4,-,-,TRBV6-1,TGTGCCAGCAGTGGGGCCGCTATTATACTGTTTTTT,CASSGAAIILFF
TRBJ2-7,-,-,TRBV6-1,TGTGCCAGCAGGGATCCTGGGACACCCACCTACGAGCAGTACTTC,CASRDPGTPTYEQYF
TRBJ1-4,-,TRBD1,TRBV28,TGTGCCAGCAGTTTCCGGGACAGGGGTTGGGAAAAACTGTTTTTT,CASSFRDRGWEKLFF
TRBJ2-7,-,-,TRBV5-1,TGCGCCAGCAGCGCCTACGGACAAGTAGTGGGCGAGCAGTACTTC,CASSAYGQVVGEQYF
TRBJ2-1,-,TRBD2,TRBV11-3,TGTGCCAGCAGCACGGGACTAGCGGGTAGCTCCTACAATGAGCAGTTCTTC,CASSTGLAGSSYNEQFF
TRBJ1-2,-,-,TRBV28,TGTGCCAGCAGTTCACCCGCGGGGTCCTATGGCTACACCTTC,CASSSPAGSYGYTF
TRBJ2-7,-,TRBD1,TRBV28,TGTGCCAGCAACCGGGCGCGACAGGGTCGGCTCTACGAGCAGTACTTC,CASNRARQGRLYEQYF
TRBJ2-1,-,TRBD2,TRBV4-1,TGCGCCAGCAGTTTAAGCGGGAGTCTAAACAATGAGCAGTTCTTC,CASSLSGSLNNEQFF
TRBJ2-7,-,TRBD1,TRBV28,TGTGCCAGCAGGCGACAGGGCCCTTACGAGCAGTACTTC,CASRRQGPYEQYF
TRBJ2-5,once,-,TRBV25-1,TGTGCCAGCAGTGAAGAGTACCAAGAGACCCAGTACTTC,CASSEEYQETQYF
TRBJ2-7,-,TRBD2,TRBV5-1,TGCGCCAGCAGTGAGACTAGCGAGAACTACGAGCAGTACTTC,CASSETSENYEQYF
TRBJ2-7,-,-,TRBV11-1,TGTGCCAGCAGCTTAAGGTCGGGGGGCCCATACGAGCAGTACTTC,CASSLRSGGPYEQYF